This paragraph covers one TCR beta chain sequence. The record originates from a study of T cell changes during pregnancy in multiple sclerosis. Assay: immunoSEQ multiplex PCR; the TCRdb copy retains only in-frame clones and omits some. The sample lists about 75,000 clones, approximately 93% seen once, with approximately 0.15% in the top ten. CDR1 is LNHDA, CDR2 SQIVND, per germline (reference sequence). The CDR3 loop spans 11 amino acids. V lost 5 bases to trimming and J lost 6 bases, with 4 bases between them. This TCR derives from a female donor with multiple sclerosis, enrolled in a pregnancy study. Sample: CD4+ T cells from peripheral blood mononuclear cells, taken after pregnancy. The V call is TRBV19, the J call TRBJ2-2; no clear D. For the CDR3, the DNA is TGTGCCAGTAGTTTCGCCGGGGAGCTGTTTTTT. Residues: CASSFAGELFF.